The 21 T cell receptor beta chains below were found in one sample sequenced in a study of OX40 agonist ivuxolimab in advanced cancers. Only in-frame clones appear in the TCRdb table, and some are missing; sequencing was by immunoSEQ multiplex PCR. The sample records tens of thousands of clones, about 89% being singletons. Material: CD4+ or CD8+ T cells sorted from blood, obtained in a trial of the OX40 agonist ivuxolimab. These receptors all stem from an adult with an advanced solid tumor such as melanoma, head and neck, liver or kidney cancer.

This chain joins TRBV7-9 and TRBJ1-1, with D perhaps TRBD1 (5 bases). The CDR3 is 15 amino acids. Trimming cost V 5 bases and J 1 base, with 14 bases left between them. Germline CDR1 reads SEHNR; CDR2 reads FQNEAQ (reference sequence). CDR3: CASSPRSGQNTEAFF. The CDR3 DNA reads as TGTGCCAGCAGCCCCCGTTCAGGGCAGAACACTGAAGCTTTCTTT.

Comments on this clone: One end of the junction fails to match germline, which may point to a read error. The V and J genes are TRBV15 and TRBJ1-1, with D uncertain. Germline V gene sequence: CDR1 LNHNV, CDR2 YYDKDF (reference sequence). The CDR3 has 11 residues. The CDR3 DNA is TGTGCCACCAGCAGAGGGCCACGGAGAGATTTT. Translated, it gives CATSRGPRRDF.

This chain links TRBV13 with TRBJ2-1; 11 nucleotides align to TRBD2. From germline, CDR1 is PRHDT and CDR2 FYEKMQ (reference sequence). CDR3 length: 15 amino acids. V lost 2 bases, J lost 4 bases, and 1 base stayed unmatched. CDR3 bases: TGTGCCAGCAGCTTAAGACTAGCGGGATACAATGAGCAGTTCTTC. Residues: CASSLRLAGYNEQFF.

The chain carries TRBV5-4 and TRBJ1-1; D perhaps matches TRBD1 (5 bases). Trimming pared 4 bases from V and 0 bases from J, leaving 10 bases between. The CDR3 runs 14 residues. Germline assignment: CDR1 SGHNT and CDR2 YYREEE (reference sequence). The CDR3 region is CASSRQTMNTEAFF. For the CDR3, the DNA is TGTGCCAGCAGCCGACAGACGATGAACACTGAAGCTTTCTTT. Looking up the rest from reference TRBV5-4 and TRBJ1-1 gives the full variable domain: ETGVTQSPTHLIKTRGQQVTLRCSSQSGHNTVSWYQQALGQGPQFIFQYYREEENGRGNFPPRFSGLQFPNYSSELNVNALELDDSALYLCASSRQTMNTEAFFGQGTRLTVV.

This clone was counted only a few times. J is TRBJ1-2 and V is TRBV2; D is unclear. The CDR3 spans 15 residues. Germline CDR1 and CDR2: SNHLY and FYNNEI. V was shortened by 0 bases and J by 2 bases, with 10 bases between the two germline ends. CDR3 in amino acids: CASSEASGRNYGYTF. The CDR3 nucleotides read TGTGCCAGCAGTGAAGCGTCTGGACGGAACTATGGCTACACCTTC. The whole variable domain, filled in from reference TRBV2 and TRBJ1-2, reads EPEVTQTPSHQVTQMGQEVILRCVPISNHLYFYWYRQILGQKVEFLVSFYNNEISEKSEIFDDQFSVERPDGSNFTLKIRSTKLEDSAMYFCASSEASGRNYGYTFGSGTRLTVV.

The CDR3: CASSDVGGTNYGYTF. DNA of the CDR3: TGTGCCAGCAGCGACGTTGGGGGGACTAACTATGGCTACACCTTC. V gene TRBV6-6 combines with J gene TRBJ1-2; a weak D match, TRBD1 (5 bases). CDR1 is MNHNY, CDR2 SVGAGI, per germline (reference sequence). CDR3 length: 15 residues. Trimming removed 6 bases from V and 0 bases from J, with 14 bases in between.

The chain has TRBV5-4 and TRBJ1-4, with a possible D match to TRBD1 (5 bases). This CDR3 comprises 13 residues. Trimming cost V 3 bases and J 4 bases, with 7 bases left between them. The germline V gene has CDR1 SGHNT and CDR2 YYREEE (reference sequence). DNA for the CDR3: TGTGCCAGCAGCTGGGACGGTAATGAAAAACTGTTTTTT. It translates to CASSWDGNEKLFF.

This clone was seen a single time. This chain joins TRBV29-1 and TRBJ2-1, with 9 nucleotides matching TRBD1. The CDR3 runs 16 residues. V lost 8 bases, J lost 5 bases, and 16 bases stayed unmatched. The V gene's germline CDR1 is SQVTM and CDR2 ANQGSEA. The CDR3, as DNA: TGCAGCTTCTCCTTCACCGGGACAGGGTTTGACAATGAGCAGTTCTTC. Translating it yields CSFSFTGTGFDNEQFF.

This clone came up a few times. The V gene is TRBV6-1, the J gene TRBJ1-1; 8 nucleotides align to TRBD1. CDR3 size: 14 residues. CDR1 and CDR2 from the germline V gene are MNHNS and SASEGT. J lost 1 base, V lost 8 bases, and 6 bases had no gene match. The CDR3 DNA is TGTGCCAGCCAGGGGGCCCCTGAGAACACTGAAGCTTTCTTT. Encoded protein: CASQGAPENTEAFF.

The rearrangement links TRBV7-9 to TRBJ2-5; the match to TRBD2 covers 10 bases. Germline CDR1 is SEHNR and CDR2 is FQNEAQ (reference sequence). This CDR3 has 16 amino acids. Losses at the gene ends were 4 bases for V and 5 bases for J; bases not matched to a gene: 10. CDR3: CASSWGSSGGKETQYF. The DNA of the CDR3 is TGTGCCAGCAGCTGGGGAAGTAGCGGGGGGAAGGAGACCCAGTACTTC.

The V and J genes are TRBV11-2 and TRBJ2-2, with D possibly matching TRBD2 (5 bases). Per germline, CDR1 SGHAT and CDR2 FQNNGV. The V gene lost 3 bases and the J gene lost 3 bases, with 11 bases spanning the gap. This CDR3 contains 15 residues. CDR3 loop: CASSFGLADTGELFF. In DNA form, the CDR3 reads TGTGCCAGCAGCTTCGGCCTAGCAGACACCGGGGAGCTGTTTTTT.

The chain uses TRBV5-1 and TRBJ2-2; D may be TRBD1 (6 bases). This CDR3 is built from 15 residues. Germline assignment: CDR1 SGHRS and CDR2 YFSETQ. The V gene lost 6 bases and the J gene lost 0 bases, with 12 bases spanning the gap. This CDR3 reads CASTPDSSNTGELFF. In DNA form, the CDR3 reads TGCGCCAGCACCCCGGACAGTTCGAACACCGGGGAGCTGTTTTTT. Drawing the rest from reference TRBV5-1 and TRBJ2-2, the complete variable domain is KAGVTQTPRYLIKTRGQQVTLSCSPISGHRSVSWYQQTPGQGLQFLFEYFSETQRNKGNFPGRFSGRQFSNSRSEMNVSTLELGDSALYLCASTPDSSNTGELFFGEGSRLTVL.

The chain uses TRBV30 and TRBJ1-4; no definite D call. CDR1 GTSNPN and CDR2 SVGIG come from the germline V gene (reference sequence). The CDR3 length is 13 residues. V lost 4 bases and J 5 bases, leaving 11 bases between the germline ends. The CDR3 sequence is CAWKRSTNEKLFF. Written as DNA, the CDR3 is TGTGCCTGGAAACGTAGTACCAATGAAAAACTGTTTTTT.

The chain combines TRBV7-2 with TRBJ2-1; the match to TRBD2 covers 14 bases. CDR1 and CDR2 (germline): SGHTA, FQGNSA. V shed 4 bases and J 12 bases; nucleotides not matched to a gene: 8. CDR3 length: 15 amino acids. CDR3 residues: CASSWGLAGAGGQFF. The CDR3 region has the DNA TGTGCCAGCAGCTGGGGACTAGCGGGAGCGGGAGGGCAGTTCTTC. The entire variable domain, with the rest obtained from reference TRBV7-2 and TRBJ2-1, is as follows: GAGVSQSPSNKVTEKGKDVELRCDPISGHTALYWYRQSLGQGLEFLIYFQGNSAPDKSGLPSDRFSAERTGGSVSTLTIQRTQQEDSAVYLCASSWGLAGAGGQFFGPGTRLTVL.

The chain combines TRBV27 with TRBJ2-7, with 7 bases identical to TRBD2. The V segment lost 6 bases and the J segment 4 bases; nucleotides outside the gene matches: 15. This CDR3 has 16 residues. The germline CDR1 and CDR2 sequences are MNHEY and SMNVEV (reference sequence). The CDR3 sequence is CASRKGDSGSKYEQYF. Here the CDR3 DNA reads TGTGCCAGCAGGAAAGGGGATAGCGGGTCCAAATACGAGCAGTACTTC.

The chain recombines TRBV5-4 with TRBJ2-7, with TRBD1 identical over 8 bases. The germline CDR1 and CDR2 sequences are SGHNT and YYREEE (reference sequence). This CDR3 has 14 residues. The trim removed 4 bases at V and 0 bases at J, leaving 3 bases unmatched. DNA of the CDR3: TGTGCCAGCAGCCGACAGGGGACCTCCTACGAGCAGTACTTC. Protein: CASSRQGTSYEQYF.

J is TRBJ1-5 and V is TRBV2, with 9 nucleotides matching TRBD1. After removal of 6 bases from V and 4 bases from J, the junction contained 7 bases not matched to a gene. The germline V gene has CDR1 SNHLY and CDR2 FYNNEI. The CDR3 has 15 residues. The CDR3 is CASREKTGGNQPQHF. CDR3 coding DNA: TGTGCCAGCAGGGAAAAGACAGGGGGGAATCAGCCCCAGCATTTT. The entire variable domain, with the rest obtained from reference TRBV2 and TRBJ1-5, is as follows: EPEVTQTPSHQVTQMGQEVILRCVPISNHLYFYWYRQILGQKVEFLVSFYNNEISEKSEIFDDQFSVERPDGSNFTLKIRSTKLEDSAMYFCASREKTGGNQPQHFGDGTRLSIL.

J is TRBJ2-7 and V is TRBV19, with 7 bases that match TRBD2. Germline values: CDR1 LNHDA, CDR2 SQIVND (reference sequence). The trim removed 5 bases at V and 2 bases at J, leaving 9 bases unmatched. The CDR3 consists of 15 residues. CDR3 amino acids: CASSVQAGVTYEQYF. The CDR3 DNA sequence: TGTGCCAGTAGTGTTCAGGCGGGAGTAACCTACGAGCAGTACTTC.

This clone was detected a few times. This chain joins TRBV6-5 and TRBJ1-2, with D possibly TRBD1 on 6 matching bases. V lost 6 bases and J lost 5, with 10 bases in between. Germline lookup yields CDR1 MNHEY and CDR2 SVGAGI. The CDR3 length is 12 residues. Written as DNA, the CDR3 is TGTGCCAGCAGCCGGACAGCGTATGGCTACACCTTC. It is translated as CASSRTAYGYTF.

V and J are TRBV27 and TRBJ2-2; D gene ambiguous. The CDR3 has 15 amino acids. V was shortened by 3 bases and J by 2 bases, with 10 bases between the two germline ends. Germline CDR1 is MNHEY and CDR2 is SMNVEV (reference sequence). CDR3 sequence reads: CASSFLSSNTGELFF. CDR3 coding DNA: TGTGCCAGCAGTTTCTTATCCAGCAACACCGGGGAGCTGTTTTTT.

The V and J genes are TRBV28 and TRBJ2-5, with 13 bases aligning to TRBD2. CDR1 is MDHEN and CDR2 is SYDVKM in the germline V gene. V lost 7 bases and J lost 6; bases outside the gene matches: 5. The CDR3 has 14 residues. CDR3 in DNA: TGTGCCAGCATTACTAGCGGGGGGGCTAAGACCCAGTACTTC. Encoded protein: CASITSGGAKTQYF. Variable domain in full (rest from reference TRBV28 and TRBJ2-5): DVKVTQSSRYLVKRTGEKVFLECVQDMDHENMFWYRQDPGLGLRLIYFSYDVKMKEKGDIPEGYSVSREKKERFSLILESASTNQTSMYLCASITSGGAKTQYFGPGTRLLVL.